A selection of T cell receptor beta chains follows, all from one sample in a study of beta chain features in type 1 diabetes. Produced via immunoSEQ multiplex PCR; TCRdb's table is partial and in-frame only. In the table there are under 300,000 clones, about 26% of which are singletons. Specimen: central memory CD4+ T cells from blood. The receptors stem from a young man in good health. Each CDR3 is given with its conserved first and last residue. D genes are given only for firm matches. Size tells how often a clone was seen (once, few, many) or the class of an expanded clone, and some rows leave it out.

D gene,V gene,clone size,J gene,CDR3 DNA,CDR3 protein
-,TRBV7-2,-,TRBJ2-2,TGTGCCAGCAGCAGACAAGGCACCGGGGAGCTGTTTTTT,CASSRQGTGELFF
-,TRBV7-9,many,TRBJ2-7,TGTGCCAGCAGTTCAAGTGGGGGCTACGAGCAGTACTTC,CASSSSGGYEQYF
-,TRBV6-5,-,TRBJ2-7,TGTGCCAGCAGTGGACCATACGAGCAGTACTTC,CASSGPYEQYF
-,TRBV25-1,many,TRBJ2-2,TGTGCCAGCAACCGGGACTCGTCGAACACCGGGGAGCTGTTTTTT,CASNRDSSNTGELFF
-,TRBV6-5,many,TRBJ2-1,TGTGCCAGCACCCCGAGGACTTTCGGCAATGAGCAGTTCTTC,CASTPRTFGNEQFF
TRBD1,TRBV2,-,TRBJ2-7,TGTGCCAGCAGAGGACAGGGGGCGACCGAGCAGTACTTC,CASRGQGATEQYF
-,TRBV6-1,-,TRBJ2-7,TGTGCCAGCAAAGGGGCAGGATCTTCCTACGAGCAGTACTTC,CASKGAGSSYEQYF
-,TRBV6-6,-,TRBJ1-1,TGTGCCAGCAAACAGGAGAGCTACACTGAAGCTTTCTTT,CASKQESYTEAFF
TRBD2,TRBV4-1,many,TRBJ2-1,TGCGCCAGCAGCCAAGATCAGGCGGGAGCGGTAAATGAGCAGTTCTTC,CASSQDQAGAVNEQFF
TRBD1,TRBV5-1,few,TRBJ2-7,TGCGCCAGCAGCAAACCCGGGACAGGGTCTGGCAACCGCTACGAGCAGTACTTC,CASSKPGTGSGNRYEQYF
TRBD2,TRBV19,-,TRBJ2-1,TGTGCCAGTAGTATCCCAACGGGGGGAACCTCCTCCTACAATGAGCAGTTCTTC,CASSIPTGGTSSYNEQFF
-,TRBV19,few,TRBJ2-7,TGTGCCAGTAGCCTTGGGCACGGCAGAACCTACGAGCAGTACTTC,CASSLGHGRTYEQYF
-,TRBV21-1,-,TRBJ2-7,TGTGCCAGCACCGCCGGGACAGGGGGCTGCGAGCAGTACTTC,CASTAGTGGCEQYF
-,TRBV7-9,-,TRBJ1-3,TGTGCCAGCAGCTTAGCGGCAGGGAATGGAAACACCATATATTTT,CASSLAAGNGNTIYF
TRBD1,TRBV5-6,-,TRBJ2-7,TGTGCCAGCAGCTTGCCGACAGGGGCCGAGCAGTACTTC,CASSLPTGAEQYF
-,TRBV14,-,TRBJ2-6,TGTGCCAGCAGCCAATTCACAGGAGGCGGGGCCAACGTCCTGACTTTC,CASSQFTGGGANVLTF
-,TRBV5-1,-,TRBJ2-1,TGCGCCAGCAGCTTGATAGACAGGCGCTACAATGAGCAGTTCTTC,CASSLIDRRYNEQFF
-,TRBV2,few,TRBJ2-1,TGTGCCAGCACTAGTTTCGATGAGCAGTTCTTC,CASTSFDEQFF
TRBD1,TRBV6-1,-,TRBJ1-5,TGTGCCAGCGGGACAGCCGATAGCAATCAGCCCCAGCATTTT,CASGTADSNQPQHF
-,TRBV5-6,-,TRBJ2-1,TGTGCCAGCAGTTTCGATGGACGGACATTGGCCAATGAGCAGTTCTTC,CASSFDGRTLANEQFF
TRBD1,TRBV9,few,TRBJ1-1,TGTGCCAGCAGCGCGCTACAGGGGTTCGGCACTGAAGCTTTCTTT,CASSALQGFGTEAFF
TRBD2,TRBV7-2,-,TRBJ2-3,TGTGCCAGCAGCCTCGAAAGCGGGGGCCGCACAGATACGCAGTATTTT,CASSLESGGRTDTQYF
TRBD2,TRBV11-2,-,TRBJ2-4,TGTGCCAGCAGCCTACCTAGCGGGGAAGAGGACAAAAACATTCAGTACTTC,CASSLPSGEEDKNIQYF
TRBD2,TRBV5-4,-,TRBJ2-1,TGTGCCAGCAGCTTTAGCGGGGGGGCCTACAATGAGCAGTTCTTC,CASSFSGGAYNEQFF